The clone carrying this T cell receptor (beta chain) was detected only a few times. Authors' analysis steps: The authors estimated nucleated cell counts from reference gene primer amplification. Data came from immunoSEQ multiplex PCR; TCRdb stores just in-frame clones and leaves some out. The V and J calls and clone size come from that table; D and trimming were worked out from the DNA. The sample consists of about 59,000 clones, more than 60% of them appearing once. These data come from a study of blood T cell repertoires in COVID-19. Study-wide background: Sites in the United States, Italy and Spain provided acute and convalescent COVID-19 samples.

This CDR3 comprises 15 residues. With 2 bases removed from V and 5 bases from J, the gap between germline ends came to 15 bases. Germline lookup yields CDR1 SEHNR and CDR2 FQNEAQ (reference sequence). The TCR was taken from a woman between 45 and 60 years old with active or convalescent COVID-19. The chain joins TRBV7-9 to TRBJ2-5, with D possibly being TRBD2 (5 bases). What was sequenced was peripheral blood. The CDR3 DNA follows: TGTGCCAGCAGCTTATACGGGAACCCCCAGGAGACCCAGTACTTC. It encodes CASSLYGNPQETQYF.